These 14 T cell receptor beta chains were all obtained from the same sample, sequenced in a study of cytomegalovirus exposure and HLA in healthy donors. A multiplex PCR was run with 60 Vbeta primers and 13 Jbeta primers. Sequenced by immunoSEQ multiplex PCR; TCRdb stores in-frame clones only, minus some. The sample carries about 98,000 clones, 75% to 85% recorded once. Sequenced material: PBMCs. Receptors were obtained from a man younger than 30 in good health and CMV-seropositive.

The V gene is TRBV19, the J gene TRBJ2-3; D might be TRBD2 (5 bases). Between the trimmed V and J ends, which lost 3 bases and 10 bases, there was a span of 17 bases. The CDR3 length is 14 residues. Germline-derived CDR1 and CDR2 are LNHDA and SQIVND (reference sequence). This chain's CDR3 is CASSIPGSGTAQYF. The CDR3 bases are TGTGCCAGTAGTATCCCTGGGTCGGGAACAGCGCAGTATTTT.

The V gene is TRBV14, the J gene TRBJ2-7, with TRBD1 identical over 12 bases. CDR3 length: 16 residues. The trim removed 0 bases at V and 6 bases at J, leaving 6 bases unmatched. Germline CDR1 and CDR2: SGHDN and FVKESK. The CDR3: CASSQEGQGATGEQYF. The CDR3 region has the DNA TGTGCCAGCAGCCAAGAGGGACAGGGGGCGACGGGCGAGCAGTACTTC.

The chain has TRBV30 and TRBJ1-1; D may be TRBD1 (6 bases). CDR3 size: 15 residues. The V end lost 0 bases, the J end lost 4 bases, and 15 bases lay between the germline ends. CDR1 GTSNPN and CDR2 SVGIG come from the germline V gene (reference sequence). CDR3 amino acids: CAWSVRGGWSTEAFF. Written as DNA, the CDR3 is TGTGCCTGGAGTGTACGGGGGGGCTGGTCCACTGAAGCTTTCTTT.

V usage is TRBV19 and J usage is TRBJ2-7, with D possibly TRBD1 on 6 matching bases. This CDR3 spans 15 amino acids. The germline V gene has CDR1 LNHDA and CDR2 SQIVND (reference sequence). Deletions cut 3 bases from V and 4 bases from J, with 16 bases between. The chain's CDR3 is CASSIQGSNYYEQYF. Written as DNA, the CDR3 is TGTGCCAGTAGTATCCAGGGGTCCAACTATTACGAGCAGTACTTC.

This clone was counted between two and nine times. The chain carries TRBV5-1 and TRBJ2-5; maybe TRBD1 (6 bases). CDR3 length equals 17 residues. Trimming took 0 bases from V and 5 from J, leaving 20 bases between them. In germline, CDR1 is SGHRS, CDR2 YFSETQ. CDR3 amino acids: CASSLGLRGKREETQYF. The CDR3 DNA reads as TGCGCCAGCAGCTTGGGGCTCAGGGGAAAACGTGAGGAGACCCAGTACTTC.

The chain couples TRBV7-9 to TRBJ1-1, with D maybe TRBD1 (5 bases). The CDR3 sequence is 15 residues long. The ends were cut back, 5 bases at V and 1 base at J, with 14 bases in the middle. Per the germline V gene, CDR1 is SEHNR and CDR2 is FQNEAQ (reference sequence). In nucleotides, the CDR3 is TGTGCCAGCAGCGGAGGGGCCCACCAGAACACTGAAGCTTTCTTT. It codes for CASSGGAHQNTEAFF.

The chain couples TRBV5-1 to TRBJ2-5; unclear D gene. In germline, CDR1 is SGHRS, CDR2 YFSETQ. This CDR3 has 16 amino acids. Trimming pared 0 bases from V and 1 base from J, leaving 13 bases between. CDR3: CASSLGSVTFQETQYF. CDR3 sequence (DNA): TGCGCCAGCAGCTTGGGGTCGGTGACATTCCAAGAGACCCAGTACTTC.

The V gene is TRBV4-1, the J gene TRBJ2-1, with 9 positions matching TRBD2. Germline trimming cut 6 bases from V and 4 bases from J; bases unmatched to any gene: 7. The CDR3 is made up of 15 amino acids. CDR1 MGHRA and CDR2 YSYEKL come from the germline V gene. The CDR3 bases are TGCGCCAGCAGTGAAGCGGGGGGCTTATACAATGAGCAGTTCTTC. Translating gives CASSEAGGLYNEQFF.

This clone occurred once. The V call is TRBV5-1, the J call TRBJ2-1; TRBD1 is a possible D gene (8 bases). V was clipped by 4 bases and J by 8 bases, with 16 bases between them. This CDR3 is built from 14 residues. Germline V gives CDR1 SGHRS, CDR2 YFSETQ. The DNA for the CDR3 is TGCGCCAGCAGCCCTGGACAGGGAGGGGATGAGCAGTTCTTC. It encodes CASSPGQGGDEQFF.

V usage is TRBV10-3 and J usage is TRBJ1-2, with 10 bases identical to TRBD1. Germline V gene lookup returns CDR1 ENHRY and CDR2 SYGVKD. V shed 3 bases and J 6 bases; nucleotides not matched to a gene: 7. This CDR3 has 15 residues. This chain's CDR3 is CAISENRQGANGYTF. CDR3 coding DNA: TGTGCCATCAGTGAAAACCGACAGGGGGCGAATGGCTACACCTTC.

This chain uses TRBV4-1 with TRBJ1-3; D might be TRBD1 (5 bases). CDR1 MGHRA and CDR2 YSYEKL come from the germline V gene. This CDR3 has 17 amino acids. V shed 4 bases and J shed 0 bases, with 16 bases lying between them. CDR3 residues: CASSPNLRGSSGNTIYF. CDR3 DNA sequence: TGCGCCAGCAGCCCTAACCTCCGGGGGAGCTCTGGAAACACCATATATTTT.

The CDR3 DNA is TGCGCCAGCAGACAGGGACAGGCGGGCGAGCAGTACTTC. Translated, it gives CASRQGQAGEQYF. The chain employs TRBV5-1 and TRBJ2-7; 8 bases agree with TRBD1. The J segment lost 6 bases and the V segment lost 5 bases, leaving 7 bases of the junction unmatched. Looked up from germline, CDR1 is SGHRS and CDR2 is YFSETQ. The CDR3 covers 13 residues.

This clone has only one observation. CDR3 region: CASSLTGTEKETQYF. DNA for the CDR3: TGTGCCAGCAGCCTCACCGGGACAGAAAAAGAGACCCAGTACTTC. The rearrangement links TRBV9 to TRBJ2-5, with 7 bases fitting TRBD1. The CDR3 runs to 15 residues. Germline V CDR1 and CDR2: SGDLS, YYNGEE. The junction had 9 bases not matched to a gene; V was cut back by 4 bases and J by 3 bases. The full variable domain, in which reference TRBV9 and TRBJ2-5 provide the parts outside the CDR3, is DSGVTQTPKHLITATGQRVTLRCSPRSGDLSVYWYQQSLDQGLQFLIQYYNGEERAKGNILERFSAQQFPDLHSELNLSSLELGDSALYFCASSLTGTEKETQYFGPGTRLLVL.

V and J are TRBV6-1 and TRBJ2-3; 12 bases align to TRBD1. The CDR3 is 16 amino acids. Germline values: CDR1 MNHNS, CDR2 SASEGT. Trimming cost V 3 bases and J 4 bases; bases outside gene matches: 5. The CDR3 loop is CASSEYRDRGPDTQYF. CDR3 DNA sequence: TGTGCCAGCAGTGAGTACCGGGACAGGGGGCCAGATACGCAGTATTTT.